These T cell receptor beta chains were read from a single sample in a study of blood T cell repertoires in COVID-19. Some clones are missing from TCRdb's copy, which holds only in-frame ones; the method was immunoSEQ multiplex PCR. The sample includes over 200,000 clones, around 84% of them seen just once. The sequenced sample consisted of PBMCs or T cells enriched from blood (not recorded which). These receptors all come from a woman aged 40 to 55 who had recovered from COVID-19. Both conserved end residues are part of each CDR3. D genes are given only for firm matches. The listing skips clone size in some rows; elsewhere it reads once, few, many or a size class.

v_call	j_call	d_call	clone_size	cdr3_length	cdr3_aa	cdr3_nt
TRBV11-2	TRBJ2-3	.	.	14	CASSLGFVPDTQYF	TGTGCCAGCAGCTTAGGTTTCGTCCCAGATACGCAGTATTTT
TRBV7-2	TRBJ2-1	.	.	13	CASGPYRGNEQFF	TGTGCCAGCGGACCTTACCGGGGAAATGAGCAGTTCTTC
TRBV11-1	TRBJ2-4	.	.	15	CASSPPQGAKNIQYF	TGTGCCAGCAGCCCCCCCCAGGGAGCCAAAAACATTCAGTACTTC
TRBV18	TRBJ1-6	.	few	15	CASSPADRGDSPLHF	TGTGCCAGCTCACCGGCCGACCGGGGGGATTCACCCCTCCACTTT
TRBV6-5	TRBJ2-7	.	.	15	CASNPPRGRPYEQYF	TGTGCCAGCAACCCCCCTAGGGGTAGGCCCTACGAGCAGTACTTC
TRBV9	TRBJ1-6	TRBD1	.	13	CASQGEYNSPLHF	TGTGCCAGCCAGGGGGAGTATAATTCACCCCTCCACTTT
TRBV5-1	TRBJ2-7	TRBD2	.	14	CASRVTSGSEEQYF	TGCGCCAGCAGGGTGACTAGCGGGTCGGAAGAGCAGTACTTC
TRBV5-1	TRBJ2-3	TRBD2	.	16	CASSTGTSGSGDTQYF	TGCGCCAGCAGCACAGGGACTAGCGGGAGTGGGGATACGCAGTATTTT
TRBV7-2	TRBJ2-6	.	.	13	CASRDSGANVLTF	TGTGCCAGTCGGGACTCTGGGGCCAACGTCCTGACTTTC
TRBV19	TRBJ1-1	.	.	11	CASTLNTEAFF	TGTGCCAGTACTTTGAACACTGAAGCTTTCTTT
TRBV25-1	TRBJ2-5	TRBD1	.	15	CASSDDREVRETQYF	TGTGCCAGCAGTGACGACAGGGAAGTCCGAGAGACCCAGTACTTC
TRBV27	TRBJ1-6	TRBD1	.	15	CASSLSGQAYSPLHF	TGTGCCAGCAGTTTATCCGGACAGGCCTATTCACCCCTCCACTTT
TRBV24-1	TRBJ2-2	.	.	16	CATSDSGTQNTGELFF	TGTGCCACCAGTGACTCCGGGACACAGAACACCGGGGAGCTGTTTTTT
TRBV5-4	TRBJ2-5	TRBD1	.	16	CASTSLGQAPSGTQYF	TGTGCCAGCACCTCCTTGGGACAGGCCCCTTCTGGGACCCAGTACTTC
TRBV28	TRBJ2-7	TRBD2	.	18	CASSPLSVAGGLRYEQYF	TGTGCCAGCAGTCCACTTTCCGTAGCGGGAGGGCTTCGTTACGAGCAGTACTTC
TRBV9	TRBJ2-1	.	.	15	CASSLLGGGSHEQFF	TGTGCCAGCAGCCTCCTTGGGGGAGGAAGTCATGAGCAGTTCTTC
TRBV7-2	TRBJ2-3	TRBD2	.	15	CASSLGLAGRATQYF	TGTGCCAGCAGCTTAGGACTAGCGGGACGAGCTACGCAGTATTTT
TRBV4-2	TRBJ1-5	.	.	20	CASSPRITTGTNTGNQPQHF	TGTGCCAGCAGCCCTCGTATAACGACCGGGACAAATACGGGCAATCAGCCCCAGCATTTT
TRBV30	TRBJ1-4	TRBD1	.	15	CAWSADRAGGEKLFF	TGTGCCTGGAGTGCCGACAGGGCGGGGGGTGAAAAACTGTTTTTT
TRBV7-2	TRBJ1-2	.	once	13	CASSLQGNYGYTF	TGTGCCAGCAGCTTACAGGGAAACTATGGCTACACCTTC
TRBV2	TRBJ1-2	TRBD1	once	18	CASSVLPGTAKTNYGYTF	TGTGCCAGCAGTGTGTTGCCCGGGACAGCTAAAACGAACTATGGCTACACCTTC
TRBV7-9	TRBJ2-2	.	.	15	CASSFLAPNTGELFF	TGTGCCAGCAGCTTTTTAGCGCCGAACACCGGGGAGCTGTTTTTT
TRBV11-1	TRBJ2-3	.	.	14	CASSLDSFPDTQYF	TGTGCCAGCAGCTTAGACTCGTTTCCAGATACGCAGTATTTT
TRBV18	TRBJ2-5	TRBD1	once	14	CASSPGTGQETQYF	TGTGCCAGCTCCCCCGGGACAGGTCAAGAGACCCAGTACTTC
TRBV6-6	TRBJ2-5	TRBD2	few	16	CASRGLAGVGVETQYF	TGTGCCAGCAGAGGACTAGCGGGAGTGGGGGTAGAGACCCAGTACTTC
TRBV11-2	TRBJ1-4	.	.	17	CASSFRGGAATNEKLFF	TGTGCCAGCAGCTTTAGGGGGGGAGCCGCAACTAATGAAAAACTGTTTTTT
TRBV15	TRBJ2-2	.	.	14	CATSRSQHSGELFF	TGTGCCACCAGCAGAAGTCAACACAGCGGGGAGCTGTTTTTT
TRBV6-5	TRBJ1-5	.	.	14	CASILDSSNQPQHF	.
TRBV29-1	TRBJ2-2	.	.	14	CSVPGAANTGELFF	TGCAGCGTTCCTGGGGCCGCGAACACCGGGGAGCTGTTTTTT
TRBV19	TRBJ1-1	.	.	12	CASQGRNTEAFF	TGTGCCAGCCAGGGCCGGAACACTGAAGCTTTCTTT
TRBV30	TRBJ1-5	TRBD1	.	14	CAWSPGQGNQPQHF	TGTGCCTGGAGTCCGGGACAGGGCAATCAGCCCCAGCATTTT
TRBV7-9	TRBJ1-2	.	.	13	CASSLVTGYGYTF	TGTGCCAGCAGCTTAGTAACGGGCTATGGCTACACCTTC
TRBV5-6	TRBJ1-2	TRBD1	many	16	CASGQEGATLLYGYTF	TGTGCCAGCGGCCAGGAGGGGGCGACGCTTTTGTATGGCTACACCTTC
TRBV27	TRBJ2-3	.	few	16	CASSLFLGGRGDTQYF	TGTGCCAGCAGTCTATTCCTCGGGGGGCGAGGGGATACGCAGTATTTT
TRBV4-2	TRBJ1-2	.	.	14	CASTQVGGAHGYTF	TGTGCCAGCACCCAAGTTGGGGGGGCGCATGGCTACACCTTC
TRBV5-1	TRBJ2-3	TRBD1	.	15	CASSLGTGHTDTQYF	TGCGCCAGCAGCTTGGGGACAGGGCACACAGATACGCAGTATTTT
TRBV5-5	TRBJ2-2	TRBD1	once	14	CASRLQGVAGELFF	TGTGCCAGCAGATTACAGGGGGTTGCCGGGGAGCTGTTTTTT
TRBV6-5	TRBJ1-2	.	.	11	CASQESYGYTF	TGTGCCAGCCAAGAGTCCTATGGCTACACCTTC
TRBV5-1	TRBJ1-2	.	once	17	CASSGSRGTDYGNGYTF	TGCGCCAGCTCTGGAAGCAGGGGTACCGATTACGGCAATGGCTACACCTTC
TRBV5-8	TRBJ2-3	TRBD1	.	14	CASTRDRSTDTQYF	TGTGCCAGCACCCGGGACAGAAGCACAGATACGCAGTATTTT
TRBV3-1/TRBV3-2	TRBJ2-1	.	once	13	CASSQAYGAEQFF	TGTGCCAGCAGCCAAGCGTATGGAGCGGAGCAGTTCTTC
TRBV18	TRBJ2-7	.	.	14	CASSPSQVSYEQYF	TGTGCCAGCTCACCAAGTCAGGTTTCCTACGAGCAGTACTTC
TRBV12-5	TRBJ1-2	TRBD1	.	17	CASGFSGQGIDNYGYTF	TGTGCTAGTGGTTTTTCGGGACAGGGGATCGATAACTATGGCTACACCTTC
TRBV27	TRBJ2-7	TRBD2	.	13	CASSLREEDEQYF	TGTGCCAGCAGTTTACGGGAGGAGGACGAGCAGTACTTC
TRBV11-3	TRBJ2-1	TRBD1	.	15	CASSFGQDRGNEQFF	TGTGCCAGCAGTTTTGGCCAGGACAGGGGCAATGAGCAGTTCTTC
TRBV19	TRBJ2-1	.	.	14	CASSMRGSYNEQFF	TGTGCCAGTAGTATGCGTGGCTCCTACAATGAGCAGTTCTTC
TRBV19	TRBJ2-3	.	.	14	CASSIVSDRDTQYF	TGTGCCAGTAGTATAGTAAGCGATCGAGATACGCAGTATTTT
TRBV7-8	TRBJ1-1	TRBD1	.	14	CASSLDRGGTEAFF	TGTGCCAGCAGCTTAGACAGGGGCGGCACTGAAGCTTTCTTT
TRBV5-1	TRBJ2-5	TRBD2	.	16	CASSLSTSGRSETQYF	TGCGCCAGCAGCTTGTCAACTAGCGGGAGGAGCGAGACCCAGTACTTC